This TCR beta chain was recovered during a study of Ad26.COV2.S vaccination and SARS-CoV-2 variants. Germline CDR1 MNHEY, CDR2 SVGEGT. Deletions cut 4 bases from V and 10 bases from J, with 16 bases between. This CDR3 region has 13 residues. Treatment of the sample: roughly 18 received Ad26.COV2.S at low or high dose, single or two shots; about 5 received placebo; per-sample allocation not given. The study sampled participants on day 63 after the first vaccine or placebo injection. Repertoires were generated with immunoSEQ multiplex PCR, while TCRdb's copy carries only in-frame clones and drops some. The sample comprises roughly 420,000 clones, 89% of which are singletons, and about 2.7% rests with the top ten.

This rearrangement joins TRBV6-2 or TRBV6-3 to TRBJ1-1; D gene ambiguous. Sample: peripheral blood, taken in a trial of Ad26.COV2.S vaccine versus placebo. The sequence came from a person between 18 and 60 years old who received the Ad26.COV2.S COVID-19 vaccine or a placebo. The CDR3 protein is CASSSFEVRSAFF. For the CDR3, the DNA is TGTGCCAGCAGTTCGTTCGAGGTTCGGTCAGCTTTCTTT.